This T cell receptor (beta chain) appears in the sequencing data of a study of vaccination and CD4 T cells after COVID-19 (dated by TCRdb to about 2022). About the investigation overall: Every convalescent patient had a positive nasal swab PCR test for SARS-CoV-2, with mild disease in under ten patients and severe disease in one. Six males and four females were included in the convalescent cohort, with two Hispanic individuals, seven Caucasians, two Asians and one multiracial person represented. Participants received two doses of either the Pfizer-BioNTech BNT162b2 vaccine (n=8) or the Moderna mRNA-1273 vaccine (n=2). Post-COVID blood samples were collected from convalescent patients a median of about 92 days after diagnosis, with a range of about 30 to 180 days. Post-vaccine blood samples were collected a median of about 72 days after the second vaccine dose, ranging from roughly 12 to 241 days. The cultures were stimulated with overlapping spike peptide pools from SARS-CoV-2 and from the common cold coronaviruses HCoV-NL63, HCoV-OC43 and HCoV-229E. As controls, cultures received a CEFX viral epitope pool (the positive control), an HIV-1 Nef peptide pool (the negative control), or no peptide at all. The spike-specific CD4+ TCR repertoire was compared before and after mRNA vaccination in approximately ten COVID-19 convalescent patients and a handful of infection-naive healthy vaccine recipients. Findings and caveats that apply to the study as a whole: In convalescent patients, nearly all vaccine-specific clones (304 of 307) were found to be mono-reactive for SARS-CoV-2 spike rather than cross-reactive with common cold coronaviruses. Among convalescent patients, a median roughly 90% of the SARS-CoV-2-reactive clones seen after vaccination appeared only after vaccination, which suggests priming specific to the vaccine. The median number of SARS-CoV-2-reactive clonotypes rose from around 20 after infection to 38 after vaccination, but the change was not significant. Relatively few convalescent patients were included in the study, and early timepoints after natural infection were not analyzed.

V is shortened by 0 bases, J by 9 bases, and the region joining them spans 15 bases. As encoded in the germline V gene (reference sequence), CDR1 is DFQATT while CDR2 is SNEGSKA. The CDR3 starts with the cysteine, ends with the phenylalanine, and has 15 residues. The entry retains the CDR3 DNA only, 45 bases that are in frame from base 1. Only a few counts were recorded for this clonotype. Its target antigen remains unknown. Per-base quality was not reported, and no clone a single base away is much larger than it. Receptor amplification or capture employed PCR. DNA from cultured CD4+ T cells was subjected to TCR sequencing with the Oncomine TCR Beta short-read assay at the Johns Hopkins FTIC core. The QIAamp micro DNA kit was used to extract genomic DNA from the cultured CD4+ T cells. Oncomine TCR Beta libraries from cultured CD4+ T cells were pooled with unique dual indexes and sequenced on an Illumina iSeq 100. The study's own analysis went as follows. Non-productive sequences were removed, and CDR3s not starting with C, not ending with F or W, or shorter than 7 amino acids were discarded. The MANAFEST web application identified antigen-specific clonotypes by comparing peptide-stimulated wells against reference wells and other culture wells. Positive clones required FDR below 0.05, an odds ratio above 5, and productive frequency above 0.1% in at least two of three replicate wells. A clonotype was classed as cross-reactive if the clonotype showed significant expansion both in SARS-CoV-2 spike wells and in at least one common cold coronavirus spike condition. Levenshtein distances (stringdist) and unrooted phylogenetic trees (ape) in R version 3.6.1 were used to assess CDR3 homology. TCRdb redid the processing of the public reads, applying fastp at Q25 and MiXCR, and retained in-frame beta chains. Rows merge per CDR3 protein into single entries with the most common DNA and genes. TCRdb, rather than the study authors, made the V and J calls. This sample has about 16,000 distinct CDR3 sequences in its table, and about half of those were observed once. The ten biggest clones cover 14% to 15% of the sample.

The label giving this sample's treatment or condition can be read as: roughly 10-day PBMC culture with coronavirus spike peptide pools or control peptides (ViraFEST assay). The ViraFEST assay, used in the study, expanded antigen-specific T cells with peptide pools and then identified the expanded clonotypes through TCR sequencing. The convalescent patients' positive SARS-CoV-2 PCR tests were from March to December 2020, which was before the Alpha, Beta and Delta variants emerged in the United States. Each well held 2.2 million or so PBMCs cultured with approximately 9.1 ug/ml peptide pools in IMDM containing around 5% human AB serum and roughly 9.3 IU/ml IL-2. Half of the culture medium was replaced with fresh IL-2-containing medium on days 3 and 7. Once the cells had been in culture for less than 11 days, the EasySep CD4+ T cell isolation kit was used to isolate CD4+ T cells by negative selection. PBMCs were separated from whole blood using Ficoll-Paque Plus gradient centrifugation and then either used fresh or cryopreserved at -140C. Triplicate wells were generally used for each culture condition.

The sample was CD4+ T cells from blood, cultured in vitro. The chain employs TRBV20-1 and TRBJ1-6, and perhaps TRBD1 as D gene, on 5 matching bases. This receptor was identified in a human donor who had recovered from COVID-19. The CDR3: CSARDNRGESSPLHF. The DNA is TGCAGTGCTAGAGATAACCGAGGGGAAAGTTCACCCCTCCACTTT.